The clone carrying this T cell receptor beta chain has only a few counts. This specimen belongs to a study of T cells in localized non-small cell lung cancer. Germline CDR1 SGHNT, CDR2 YENEEA. J lost 5 bases, V lost 6 bases, and 10 bases had no gene match. The CDR3 is made up of 15 amino acids. Assay: immunoSEQ multiplex PCR; the TCRdb copy retains only in-frame clones and omits some. The profile shows approximately 2,200 clones, approximately 25% of them singletons. The V and J genes are TRBV11-3 and TRBJ2-1; 7 bases are shared with TRBD2. The source is a man between 40 and 69 years old with stage III lung adenocarcinoma. The sequencing used normal lung tissue next to the tumor, collected before any cancer treatment. The chain's CDR3 is CASSLVGGSNNEQFF. CDR3 in DNA: TGTGCCAGCAGTCTTGTCGGGGGGTCCAACAATGAGCAGTTCTTC.